This TCR beta chain comes out of a study of T cells in Graves' hyperthyroidism and ophthalmopathy. Study as a whole: Blood was drawn when the patient was first diagnosed and still untreated.

This clonotype was seen only a few times. Germline-derived CDR1 and CDR2 are SEHNR and FQNEAQ (reference sequence). The CDR3 spans 14 residues. V lost 3 bases and J lost 5, with 13 bases in between. RNA transcripts yielded amplified TCR beta CDR3 regions. TCR CDR3 underwent first-round RT-PCR with the HTBI primer set. TCRdb reprocessed the multiplex PCR reads with MiXCR, giving one entry per CDR3 protein. The sample shows some 770,000 distinct CDR3 sequences, roughly 17% of them seen only once. Thyroid ultrasound, orbital computed tomography, clinical symptoms, and serum thyroxine and TRAb underpinned diagnoses.

Sequences were obtained from blood. This TCR derives from a man aged 18 to 29 with Graves' hyperthyroidism. J is TRBJ2-5 and V is TRBV7-9, with a possible D match to TRBD2 (6 bases). The CDR3 is CASSLEGDGETQYF. DNA for the CDR3: TGTGCCAGCAGCTTGGAGGGAGATGGGGAGACCCAGTACTTC. The complete variable domain, with remaining parts taken from reference TRBV7-9 and TRBJ2-5, reads DTGVSQNPRHKITKRGQNVTFRCDPISEHNRLYWYRQTLGQGPEFLTYFQNEAQLEKSRLLSDRFSAERPKGSFSTLEIQRTEQGDSAMYLCASSLEGDGETQYFGPGTRLLVL.